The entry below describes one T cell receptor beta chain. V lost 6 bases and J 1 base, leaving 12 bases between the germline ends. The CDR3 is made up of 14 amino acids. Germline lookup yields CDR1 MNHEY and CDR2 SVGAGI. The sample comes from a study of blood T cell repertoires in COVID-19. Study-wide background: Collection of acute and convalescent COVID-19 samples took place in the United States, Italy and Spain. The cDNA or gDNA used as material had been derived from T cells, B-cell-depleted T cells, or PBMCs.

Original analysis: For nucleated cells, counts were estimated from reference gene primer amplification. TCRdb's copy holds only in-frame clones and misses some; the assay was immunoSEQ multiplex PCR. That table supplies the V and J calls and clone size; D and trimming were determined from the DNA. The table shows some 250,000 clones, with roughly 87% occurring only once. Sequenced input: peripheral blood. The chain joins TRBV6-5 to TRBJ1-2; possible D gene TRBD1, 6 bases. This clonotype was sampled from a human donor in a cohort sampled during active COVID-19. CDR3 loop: CASRLQGINYGYTF. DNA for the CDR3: TGTGCCAGCAGACTACAGGGCATTAACTATGGCTACACCTTC.